This TCR beta chain was observed in a study of control samples from healthy donors and cancer patients. This CDR3 region has 15 residues. Germline CDR1 reads SGHRS; CDR2 reads YFSETQ. After removal of 4 bases from V and 7 bases from J, the junction contained 10 bases not matched to a gene. Using immunoSEQ multiplex PCR, the repertoire was profiled, and TCRdb retains in-frame clones only, with some absent. This repertoire shows about 150,000 clones, around 92% found once; its top ten account for approximately 3.4%. The TCR originated in a man aged 25 to 40 in good health. Sequencing was done on a sample of blood. V gene TRBV5-1 combines with J gene TRBJ2-1; 8 bases align to TRBD1. The CDR3 is CASSVGQGYTNEQFF. DNA of the CDR3: TGCGCCAGCAGCGTAGGACAGGGATACACGAATGAGCAGTTCTTC. Together with reference TRBV5-1 and TRBJ2-1, the CDR3 gives the full variable domain: KAGVTQTPRYLIKTRGQQVTLSCSPISGHRSVSWYQQTPGQGLQFLFEYFSETQRNKGNFPGRFSGRQFSNSRSEMNVSTLELGDSALYLCASSVGQGYTNEQFFGPGTRLTVL.